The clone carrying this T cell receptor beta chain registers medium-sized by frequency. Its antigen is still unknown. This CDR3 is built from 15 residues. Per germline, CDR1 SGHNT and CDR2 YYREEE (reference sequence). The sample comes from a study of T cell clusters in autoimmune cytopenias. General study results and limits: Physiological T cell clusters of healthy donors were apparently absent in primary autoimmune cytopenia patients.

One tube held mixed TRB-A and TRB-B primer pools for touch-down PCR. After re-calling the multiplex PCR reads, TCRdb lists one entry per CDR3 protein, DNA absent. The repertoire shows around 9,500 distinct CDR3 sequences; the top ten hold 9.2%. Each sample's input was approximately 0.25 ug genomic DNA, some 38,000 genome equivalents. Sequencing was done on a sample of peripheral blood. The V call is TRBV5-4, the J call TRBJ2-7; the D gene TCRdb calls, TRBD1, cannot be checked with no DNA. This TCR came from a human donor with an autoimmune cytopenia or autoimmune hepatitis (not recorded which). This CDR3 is CASSALEGAAYEQYF.